The 7 T cell receptor beta chains reported below all come from one sample, sequenced in a study of T cell responses to AZD1222 COVID-19 vaccine. Clones were sequenced by immunoSEQ multiplex PCR, and TCRdb holds only the in-frame ones, with some missing. The sample consists of about 190,000 clones, around 93% of them appearing once. The source material was peripheral blood, sampled on day 0 of AZD1222 vaccination. These TCRs come from an adult in good health.

The chain links TRBV30 to TRBJ2-1; no reliable D call. This CDR3 is built from 15 residues. V dropped 1 base and J dropped 2 bases, with 12 bases sitting between them. Per germline, CDR1 GTSNPN and CDR2 SVGIG (reference sequence). The CDR3: CAWSAGPAPYNEQFF. The CDR3, as DNA: TGTGCCTGGAGTGCAGGACCAGCCCCCTACAATGAGCAGTTCTTC.

The chain couples TRBV30 to TRBJ1-5, with D perhaps matching TRBD1 (5 bases). The CDR3 extends over 15 amino acids. V dropped 5 bases and J dropped 4 bases, with 18 bases sitting between them. Germline lookup yields CDR1 GTSNPN and CDR2 SVGIG (reference sequence). Here the CDR3 DNA reads TGTGCCTGGGACTTCGGGGCGGGGGGGAATCAGCCCCAGCATTTT. Its protein is CAWDFGAGGNQPQHF.

The chain combines TRBV6-5 with TRBJ1-5; TRBD1 might be the D (5 bases). V was trimmed by 5 bases and J by 7 bases, leaving 15 bases between them. Looked up from germline, CDR1 is MNHEY and CDR2 is SVGAGI. The CDR3 consists of 14 residues. The CDR3, as DNA: TGTGCCAGCAGTACCAGGACAAGTTTGCAGCCCCAGCATTTT. It translates to CASSTRTSLQPQHF.

The chain links TRBV7-3 to TRBJ2-1, with D maybe TRBD1 (5 bases). Germline V gene lookup returns CDR1 SGHTA and CDR2 FQGTGA. V gave up 4 bases and J gave up 6 bases, with 16 bases separating them. The length of the CDR3 is 15 residues. CDR3 amino acids: CASSYTGDRSNEQFF. In nucleotides, the CDR3 is TGTGCCAGCAGCTATACAGGAGATCGGAGCAATGAGCAGTTCTTC.

This clone was seen just once. V and J are TRBV14 and TRBJ1-1; perhaps TRBD1 as D (6 bases). V was cut by 6 bases and J by 1 base, with 15 bases left in between. This CDR3 is 15 amino acids long. Germline CDR1 reads SGHDN; CDR2 reads FVKESK. CDR3 bases: TGTGCCAGCAGTCCAATGACAGGATCGAACACTGAAGCTTTCTTT. It codes for CASSPMTGSNTEAFF. Drawing the rest from reference TRBV14 and TRBJ1-1, the complete variable domain is EAGVTQFPSHSVIEKGQTVTLRCDPISGHDNLYWYRRVMGKEIKFLLHFVKESKQDESGMPNNRFLAERTGGTYSTLKVQPAELEDSGVYFCASSPMTGSNTEAFFGQGTRLTVV.

This chain connects TRBV10-3 to TRBJ2-1; possible D gene TRBD2, 5 bases. The CDR3 totals 14 residues. V was trimmed by 5 bases and J by 7 bases, leaving 15 bases between them. CDR1 and CDR2 from the germline V gene are ENHRY and SYGVKD. CDR3 DNA sequence: TGTGCCATCAGTTCCGACCGGGCGGGTAATGAGCAGTTCTTC. This sequence encodes CAISSDRAGNEQFF.

The J gene is TRBJ1-2, the V gene TRBV7-9; D may be TRBD1 (5 bases). CDR1 and CDR2 from the germline V gene are SEHNR and FQNEAQ (reference sequence). CDR3 length: 14 amino acids. Trimming removed 5 bases from V and 2 bases from J, with 12 bases in between. CDR3 amino acids: CASSRGTANYGYTF. The CDR3, as DNA: TGTGCCAGCAGCCGAGGGACGGCAAACTATGGCTACACCTTC.